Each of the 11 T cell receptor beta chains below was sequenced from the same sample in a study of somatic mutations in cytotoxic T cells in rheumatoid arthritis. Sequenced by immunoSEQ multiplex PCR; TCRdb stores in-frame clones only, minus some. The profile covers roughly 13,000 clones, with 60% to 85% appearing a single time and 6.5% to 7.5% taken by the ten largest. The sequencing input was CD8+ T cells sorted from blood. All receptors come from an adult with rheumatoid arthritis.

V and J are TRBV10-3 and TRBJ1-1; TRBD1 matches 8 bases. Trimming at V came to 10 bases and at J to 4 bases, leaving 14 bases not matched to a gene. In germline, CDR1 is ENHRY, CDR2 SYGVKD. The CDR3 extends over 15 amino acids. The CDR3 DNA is TGTGCCAGCGCCGGGACAGGACCTCTGAGCACTGAAGCTTTCTTT. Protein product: CASAGTGPLSTEAFF.

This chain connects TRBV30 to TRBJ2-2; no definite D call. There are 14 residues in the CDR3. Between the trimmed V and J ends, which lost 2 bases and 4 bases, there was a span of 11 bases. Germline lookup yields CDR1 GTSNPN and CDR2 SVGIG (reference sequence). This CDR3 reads CAWSSILGTGELFF. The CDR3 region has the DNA TGTGCCTGGAGTTCGATTCTGGGCACCGGGGAGCTGTTTTTT.

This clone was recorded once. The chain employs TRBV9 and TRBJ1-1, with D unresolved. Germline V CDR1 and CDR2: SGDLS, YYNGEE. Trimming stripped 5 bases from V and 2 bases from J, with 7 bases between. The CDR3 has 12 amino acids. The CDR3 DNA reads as TGTGCCAGCAGGCTAGACAACACTGAAGCTTTCTTT. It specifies CASRLDNTEAFF.

The CDR3 sequence: CASIPQTSGTDTQYF. CDR3 DNA: TGTGCCAGCATACCTCAGACTAGCGGGACAGATACGCAGTATTTT. The rearrangement links TRBV7-9 to TRBJ2-3, with 10 bases matching TRBD2. V shed 7 bases, J shed 3 bases, and the junction held 7 bases outside the gene matches. The length of the CDR3 is 15 residues. Per the germline V gene, CDR1 is SEHNR and CDR2 is FQNEAQ (reference sequence).

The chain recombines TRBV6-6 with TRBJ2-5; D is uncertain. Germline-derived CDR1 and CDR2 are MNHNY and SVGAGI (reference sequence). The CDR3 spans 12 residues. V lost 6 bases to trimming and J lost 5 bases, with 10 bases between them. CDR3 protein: CASSLTRETQYF. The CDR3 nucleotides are TGTGCCAGCAGCTTAACGCGGGAGACCCAGTACTTC.

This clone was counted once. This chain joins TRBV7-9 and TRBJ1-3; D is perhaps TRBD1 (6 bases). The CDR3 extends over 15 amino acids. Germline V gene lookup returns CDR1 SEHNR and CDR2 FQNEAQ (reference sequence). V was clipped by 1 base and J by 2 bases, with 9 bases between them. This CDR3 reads CASSLDRVTGNTIYF. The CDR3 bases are TGTGCCAGCAGCTTAGACAGGGTCACTGGAAACACCATATATTTT.

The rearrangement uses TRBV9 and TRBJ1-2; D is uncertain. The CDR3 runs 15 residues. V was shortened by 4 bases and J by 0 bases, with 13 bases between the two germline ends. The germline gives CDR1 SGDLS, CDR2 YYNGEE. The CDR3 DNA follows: TGTGCCAGCAGCTCCGATACGTTAACTAACTATGGCTACACCTTC. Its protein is CASSSDTLTNYGYTF.

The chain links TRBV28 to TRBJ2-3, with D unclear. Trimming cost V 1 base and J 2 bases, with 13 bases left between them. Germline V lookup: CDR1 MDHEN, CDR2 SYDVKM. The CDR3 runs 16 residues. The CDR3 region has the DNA TGTGCCAGCAGTTTATTTTCAGGCTCTCTCACAGATACGCAGTATTTT. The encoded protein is CASSLFSGSLTDTQYF.

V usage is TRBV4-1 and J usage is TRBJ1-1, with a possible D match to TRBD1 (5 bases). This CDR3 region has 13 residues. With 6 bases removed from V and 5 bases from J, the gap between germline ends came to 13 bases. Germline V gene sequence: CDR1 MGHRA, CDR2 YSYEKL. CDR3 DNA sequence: TGCGCCAGCAGGGCCCTAGGGGAAACTGAAGCTTTCTTT. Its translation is CASRALGETEAFF.

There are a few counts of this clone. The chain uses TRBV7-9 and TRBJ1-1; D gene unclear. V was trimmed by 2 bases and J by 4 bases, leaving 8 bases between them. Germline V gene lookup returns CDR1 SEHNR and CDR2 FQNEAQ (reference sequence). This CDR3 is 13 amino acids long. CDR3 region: CASSLPGSTEAFF. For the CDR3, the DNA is TGTGCCAGCAGCTTACCGGGGAGCACTGAAGCTTTCTTT.

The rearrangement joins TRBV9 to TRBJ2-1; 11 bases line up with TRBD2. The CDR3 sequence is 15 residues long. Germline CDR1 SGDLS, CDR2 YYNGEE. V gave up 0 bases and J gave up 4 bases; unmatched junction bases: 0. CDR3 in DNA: TGTGCCAGCAGCGTAGGACTAGCGGGATACAATGAGCAGTTCTTC. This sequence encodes CASSVGLAGYNEQFF.